The rows below give T cell receptor beta chains drawn from one sample of a study of OX40 agonist ivuxolimab in advanced cancers. Sequenced by immunoSEQ multiplex PCR; TCRdb stores in-frame clones only, minus some. The table includes 35,000 to 55,000 clones, roughly 82% detected once. The specimen comprised CD4+ or CD8+ T cells sorted from blood, sampled in a trial of the OX40 agonist ivuxolimab. The receptors stem from an adult with an advanced solid tumor such as melanoma, head and neck, liver or kidney cancer. CDR3s include the opening cysteine and the closing phenylalanine or tryptophan. D genes are given only for firm matches. The size entry is marked missing in some rows and otherwise reads once, few, many or a size class.

J gene | D gene | clone size | V gene | CDR3 DNA | CDR3 protein
TRBJ2-3 | NA | once | TRBV27 | TGTGTCACCAGGGGAATAGGGAATACGCAGTATTTT | CVTRGIGNTQYF
TRBJ1-2 | NA | NA | TRBV14 | TGTGCCAGCAGCCTGACAACCGAGAACTATGGCTACACCTTC | CASSLTTENYGYTF
TRBJ1-4 | NA | NA | TRBV5-6 | TGTGCCAGCAGCTTTGGGGTTGAAAAACTGTTTTTT | CASSFGVEKLFF
TRBJ1-2 | NA | once | TRBV6-5 | TGTGCCAGCAGTTACTCGACCAACTATGGCTACACCTTC | CASSYSTNYGYTF
TRBJ2-7 | TRBD1 | NA | TRBV28 | TGTGCCAGCAGTTTTGGGACAGGGGTATACGAGCAGTACTTC | CASSFGTGVYEQYF
TRBJ1-1 | NA | NA | TRBV27 | TGTGCCAGCAGTACCTCGGGGGTCCTAGGGGGGGCGAAAGCTTTCTTT | CASSTSGVLGGAKAFF
TRBJ2-1 | NA | NA | TRBV2 | TGTGCCAGCAAGAATGTTATCCGTGATGGGCAGTTCTTC | CASKNVIRDGQFF
TRBJ2-5 | NA | NA | TRBV7-9 | TGTGCCAGCAGCTTAGCGAGGATCCAGGGCCAAGAGACCCAGTACTTC | CASSLARIQGQETQYF
TRBJ2-3 | NA | NA | TRBV5-6 | TGTGCCGCCGCGTGGGCGGGAATAGATACGCAGTATTTT | CAAAWAGIDTQYF
TRBJ1-1 | NA | NA | TRBV29-1 | TGCAGCGTTGAAAAGGGGGGCCAGACAGTCATGAACACTGAAGCTTTCTTT | CSVEKGGQTVMNTEAFF
TRBJ2-5 | TRBD1 | NA | TRBV27 | TGTGCCAGCAGTTCGCGGGACAGGGGGCGGGAGACCCAGTACTTC | CASSSRDRGRETQYF
TRBJ2-7 | NA | NA | TRBV28 | TGTGCCATCAACCGGGGCTCCTACGAGCAGTACTTC | CAINRGSYEQYF
TRBJ1-1 | NA | few | TRBV10-2 | TGCGCCAGCGGCCGGACAGATTCTGAAGCTTTCTTT | CASGRTDSEAFF
TRBJ2-1 | TRBD2 | NA | TRBV19 | TGTGCCAGCACTAGAACTAGCGGGAGGGCCTCCTACAATGAGCAGTTCTTC | CASTRTSGRASYNEQFF
TRBJ1-2 | NA | NA | TRBV20-1 | TGCAGTGCGATAGTCCACTATGGCTACACCTTC | CSAIVHYGYTF
TRBJ1-3 | NA | NA | TRBV27 | TGTGCCAGCAGTCCTGCCGTGGGAGGAAACACCATATATTTT | CASSPAVGGNTIYF